This T cell receptor beta chain comes out of a study of CD8+ T cells in alopecia areata. Points from the study as a whole: Sequencing of scalp samples also captures resident alphabeta T cells of normal skin. Alopecia totalis/universalis scalp especially showed more expanded CD8+ clones than normal scalp.

As the sequencing template, cDNA was produced by extracting RNA and reverse transcribing it. Generated by immunoSEQ multiplex PCR, the TCRdb table keeps only in-frame clones and is missing some. Here the sample spans over 150,000 clones, 56% being singletons. In regard to this clone: Antigen specificity is unknown.

Sequencing was carried out using CD8+ T cells sorted from blood. This TCR was recovered from a human donor in good health.

The CDR3: CASSPGGGKDEQYF. The CDR3 coding sequence is TGCGCCAGCAGCCCGGGAGGGGGCAAGGACGAGCAGTACTTC. This chain connects TRBV4-1 to TRBJ2-7; D possibly corresponds to TRBD2 (8 bases). V dropped 4 bases and J dropped 5 bases, with 15 bases sitting between them. From germline, CDR1 is MGHRA and CDR2 YSYEKL. The CDR3 covers 14 residues.